A selection of T cell receptor beta chains follows, all from one sample in a study of blood T cells in healthy people across ages. One entry per CDR3 protein results from TCRdb running MiXCR on the 5' RACE reads. The table has about 930,000 distinct CDR3 sequences, 29% seen once. The data also belong to a second study, concerning T cells of mothers and their children.

Sequencing was performed on blood. The receptors originated from a woman between 35 and 50 years old in good health. Both conserved end residues are part of each CDR3.

V	CDR3
TRBV9	CASSVGLTGSSYNEQFF
TRBV20-1	CSVQQGAWNQPQHF
TRBV7-9	CASSPNRGLNTQYF
TRBV10-3	CAFRRTERSGYTF
TRBV6-5	CASSYRSSGGGNTDTQYF
TRBV20-1	CSASTRQGIKFRGGYGYTF
TRBV4-2	CASSQEGLRQYF
TRBV7-8	CASSLAVVGQGYNEQFF
TRBV20-1	CSAPRQGYNSPLHF
TRBV6-2/TRBV6-3	CASTLVGGMNTEAFF
TRBV7-9	CASSLATALGPTSSNQPQHF
TRBV5-1	CASSLRTDSSSHGYTF
TRBV5-1	CASSVEGARYNEQFF
TRBV9	CASSAQTGLSGANVLTF
TRBV3-1	CASSPTSGGTSDTQYF
TRBV11-1	CASSPSRTPNTEAFF
TRBV12-3/TRBV12-4	CASSPRQCTEAFF
TRBV5-1	CASSWGGGNQPQHF
TRBV20-1	CSARDRWTDTQYF
TRBV24-1	CATSDLQDSTDTQYF
TRBV3-1	CASSWGEGYEQYF
TRBV29-1	CSATGLMNTEAFF
TRBV7-2	CASSLIVSDTQYF
TRBV20-1	CSARGPSGNTEAFF
TRBV7-2	CASSFRPPTLAGAFQETQYF
TRBV20-1	CSAANRGQLGYNEQFF
TRBV18	CASSPLTTGRGYTF
TRBV12-3/TRBV12-4	CASSPFRTAWEQYF
TRBV7-2	CASSTGDRGVFYEQYF
TRBV9	CASSVDDSLNYGYTF
TRBV12-3/TRBV12-4	CASSSGTGTANSPLHF
TRBV5-1	CASSTTSGGNTGELFF
TRBV10-3	CAISRDRGFEQFF
TRBV28	CASSLEVANSPLHF
TRBV11-1	CATRGQGNIQYF
TRBV7-9	CASSRTGANMQETQYF